The 30 T cell receptor beta chains in this list originate from one sample, sequenced in a study of CD8 T cells in ankylosing spondylitis (TCRdb year 2017). The receptor library was made with 5' RACE. TCRdb lists the instrument as Illumina HiSeq 2500. Using fastp trimming at Q25 and MiXCR clonotype assembly, TCRdb reanalyzed the public sequencing data and kept in-frame beta chains. Each record represents a unique CDR3 protein, reported with the most common genes and DNA among its rows. For this sample the table gives 200,000 to 250,000 distinct CDR3 sequences, of which roughly a tenth were detected only once. About 6.8% of the sample lies in the top ten. Sequencing was performed on blood, either unsorted or a sorted T cell fraction (not recorded which). The receptors come from a male donor with ankylosing spondylitis or in good health (not recorded which).

This clonotype was seen repeatedly, ten times or more. The genes are TRBV10-3 and TRBJ2-3; 7 bases are a match to TRBD2. The V gene end was trimmed by 2 bases and the J gene end by 0 bases; junction bases not matched to a gene: 11. CDR3 size: 18 residues. Germline assignment: CDR1 ENHRY and CDR2 SYGVKD. CDR3 in amino acids: CAISEPGLAEESTDTQYF. The CDR3 nucleotides are TGTGCCATCAGTGAGCCAGGGCTAGCGGAGGAAAGCACAGATACGCAGTATTTT.

Ten or more counts support this clonotype. The gene calls are TRBV5-1 and TRBJ2-1; TRBD2 matches at 7 bases. Germline CDR1 SGHRS, CDR2 YFSETQ. The V segment lost 1 base and the J segment 6 bases; nucleotides outside the gene matches: 7. CDR3 length equals 15 residues. The CDR3 bases are TGCGCCAGCAGCTTGTTAGCGACTAGCCCCAATGAGCAGTTCTTC. This translates into CASSLLATSPNEQFF.

This clonotype was observed at least ten times. This chain connects TRBV20-1 to TRBJ2-2, with D possibly TRBD2 on 6 matching bases. This CDR3 spans 15 amino acids. V shed 3 bases and J shed 4 bases, with 15 bases lying between them. Germline V gene sequence: CDR1 DFQATT, CDR2 SNEGSKA (reference sequence). CDR3 sequence reads: CSARSRRGSTGELFF. CDR3 nucleotides: TGCAGTGCTAGGAGCAGGAGGGGCTCCACCGGGGAGCTGTTTTTT.

This clonotype was counted many times. The rearrangement joins TRBV29-1 to TRBJ2-3, with D possibly being TRBD1 (5 bases). The V gene's germline CDR1 is SQVTM and CDR2 ANQGSEA. Between the trimmed V and J ends, which lost 4 bases and 0 bases, there was a span of 14 bases. The CDR3 consists of 15 residues. The CDR3 DNA follows: TGCAGCGTTGCTACGGCTGGGGCCAGCACAGATACGCAGTATTTT. Protein: CSVATAGASTDTQYF.

In this sample, this clonotype turned up a few times. The J gene is TRBJ2-3, the V gene TRBV20-1, with 12 bases that match TRBD2. V was pared by 2 bases and J by 3 bases, with 6 bases of the junction left unmatched. The CDR3 extends over 16 amino acids. Germline V gene sequence: CDR1 DFQATT, CDR2 SNEGSKA (reference sequence). CDR3 sequence: CSARPRLAGVTDTQYF. DNA for the CDR3: TGCAGTGCTAGACCTCGACTAGCGGGAGTGACAGATACGCAGTATTTT.

This clonotype was found many times. The chain couples TRBV20-1 to TRBJ2-7; TRBD1 aligns across 7 bases. Per germline, CDR1 DFQATT and CDR2 SNEGSKA (reference sequence). The V and J ends lost 5 bases and 3 bases, in that order; junction bases with no gene match: 7. This CDR3 is 13 amino acids long. CDR3 protein: CSARPGGLYEQYF. CDR3 bases: TGCAGTGCTCGTCCAGGGGGTCTCTACGAGCAGTACTTC.

This clonotype has a handful of counts. In DNA, the CDR3 is TGTGCCAGCACCCCAGGGACGGCAGATCAGCCCCAGCATTTT. Its protein is CASTPGTADQPQHF. This chain links TRBV28 with TRBJ1-5, with D tentatively TRBD1 (5 bases). CDR3 length: 14 amino acids. Trimming removed 7 bases from V and 5 bases from J, with 15 bases in between. Per the germline V gene, CDR1 is MDHEN and CDR2 is SYDVKM.

This clonotype appeared many times. The rearrangement joins TRBV27 to TRBJ2-1, with TRBD2 as a possible D gene (5 bases). The CDR3 consists of 15 residues. Trimming removed 8 bases at V and 5 bases at J, with 19 bases between. From germline, CDR1 is MNHEY and CDR2 SMNVEV (reference sequence). CDR3 coding DNA: TGTGCCAGCCGCTCGATTCGGGGATTTCACAATGAGCAGTTCTTC. Translation gives CASRSIRGFHNEQFF.

V usage is TRBV7-2 and J usage is TRBJ2-3; 12 nucleotides agree with TRBD2. The V gene end was trimmed by 6 bases and the J gene end by 6 bases; junction bases not matched to a gene: 7. The CDR3 runs to 15 residues. Germline-derived CDR1 and CDR2 are SGHTA and FQGNSA. For the CDR3, the DNA is TGTGCCAGCAGATCCCGGACTAGCGGGATGGATACGCAGTATTTT. Protein: CASRSRTSGMDTQYF.

This clonotype was counted ten times or more. The chain links TRBV10-3 to TRBJ2-7; weak D call: TRBD1 (6 bases). The V end lost 1 base, the J end lost 3 bases, and 16 bases lay between the germline ends. CDR1 and CDR2 (germline): ENHRY, SYGVKD. The CDR3 spans 16 residues. The CDR3 sequence is CAISEFRGWKLYEQYF. The CDR3 DNA is TGTGCCATCAGTGAGTTCAGGGGCTGGAAACTCTACGAGCAGTACTTC.

In its sample, this clonotype was seen many times. Compared with germline, one end of the junction differs, possibly owing to a read error. The chain is built from TRBV4-1 and TRBJ2-2; D uncertain. The CDR3 sequence is 14 residues long. Germline V lookup: CDR1 MGHRA, CDR2 YSYEKL. CDR3 region: CASSQGWNPGELFF. For the CDR3, the DNA is TGCGCCAGCAGCCAAGGGTGGAACCCCGGGGAGCTGTTTTTT.

This clonotype was detected a few times. The V gene is TRBV6-5, the J gene TRBJ1-4; maybe TRBD1 (5 bases). V lost 2 bases and J 0 bases, leaving 7 bases between the germline ends. CDR3 length: 15 amino acids. Germline V lookup: CDR1 MNHEY, CDR2 SVGAGI. The CDR3 protein is CASSYRGATNEKLFF. The DNA of the CDR3 is TGTGCCAGCAGTTACCGGGGGGCAACTAATGAAAAACTGTTTTTT.

This rearrangement joins TRBV30 to TRBJ1-6; 8 bases are a match to TRBD1. Looked up from germline, CDR1 is GTSNPN and CDR2 is SVGIG (reference sequence). The CDR3 totals 17 residues. The V gene end was trimmed by 3 bases and the J gene end by 1 base; junction bases not matched to a gene: 8. The CDR3 DNA sequence: TGTGCCTGGAGCGTGGCAACAGGGGGGTCCTATAATTCACCCCTCCACTTT. As protein: CAWSVATGGSYNSPLHF. Drawing the rest from reference TRBV30 and TRBJ1-6, the complete variable domain is SQTIHQWPATLVQPVGSPLSLECTVEGTSNPNLYWYRQAAGRGLQLLFYSVGIGQISSEVPQNLSASRPQDRQFILSSKKLLLSDSGFYLCAWSVATGGSYNSPLHFGNGTRLTVT.

Many counts were recorded for this clonotype. The chain recombines TRBV12-3 or TRBV12-4 with TRBJ2-1; no reliable D call. The CDR3 is 16 amino acids. The ends were cut back, 1 base at V and 0 bases at J, with 10 bases in the middle. The CDR3 nucleotides are TGTGCCAGCAGTTTAGATAGGAATAACTCCTACAATGAGCAGTTCTTC. This encodes CASSLDRNNSYNEQFF.

The chain combines TRBV12-3 or TRBV12-4 with TRBJ1-1; D uncertain. Between the trimmed V and J ends, which lost 3 bases and 6 bases, there was a span of 8 bases. This CDR3 comprises 12 residues. CDR3 sequence (DNA): TGTGCCAGCAGTTTTTCGGTCCCTGAAGCTTTCTTT. Residues: CASSFSVPEAFF.

The chain employs TRBV7-7 and TRBJ2-3; 10 bases match TRBD1. Germline-derived CDR1 and CDR2 are SSHAT and FNYEAQ (reference sequence). The CDR3 has 17 residues. The V segment lost 5 bases and the J segment 1 base; nucleotides outside the gene matches: 9. The CDR3 here is CASSPVAGTGGTDTQYF. The DNA for the CDR3 is TGTGCCAGCAGCCCAGTAGCCGGGACAGGGGGCACAGATACGCAGTATTTT.

This clonotype was counted many times. The V and J genes are TRBV7-9 and TRBJ2-4; D gene unclear. Germline assignment: CDR1 SEHNR and CDR2 FQNEAQ (reference sequence). V lost 5 bases, J lost 0 bases, and 11 bases lay in between. This CDR3 region has 15 residues. The DNA of the CDR3 is TGTGCCAGCAGCGAAACAAACCTAGCCAAAAACATTCAGTACTTC. It codes for CASSETNLAKNIQYF.

This clonotype was observed at least ten times. This chain connects TRBV12-5 to TRBJ1-1; D not certain. The CDR3 extends over 12 amino acids. Trimming left V 2 bases short and J 5 bases short, with 6 bases between. The germline V gene encodes CDR1 LGHNT and CDR2 FRNRAP. The CDR3 DNA follows: TGTGCTAGTGGTTTGACGGAGACTGAAGCTTTCTTT. Translated: CASGLTETEAFF.

DNA of the CDR3: TGTGCCACCAGTATGTGGAACGATCAGCCCCAGCATTTT. It encodes CATSMWNDQPQHF. This chain joins TRBV24-1 and TRBJ1-5, with D unresolved. Germline lookup yields CDR1 KGHDR and CDR2 SFDVKD. CDR3 length: 13 amino acids. Between the trimmed V and J ends, which lost 6 bases and 5 bases, there was a span of 10 bases.

This clonotype was seen many times. V and J are TRBV29-1 and TRBJ2-1; TRBD2 is a possible D gene (6 bases). Trimming pared 7 bases from V and 6 bases from J, leaving 13 bases between. The CDR3 totals 12 residues. CDR1 is SQVTM, CDR2 ANQGSEA, per germline. The CDR3 loop is CSGHGSFNEQFF. CDR3 nucleotides: TGCAGCGGTCACGGGAGTTTCAATGAGCAGTTCTTC.

This clonotype was counted between two and nine times. The chain links TRBV7-9 to TRBJ2-1; tentatively, D is TRBD1 (5 bases). Trimming stripped 5 bases from V and 6 bases from J, with 17 bases between. CDR3 length: 15 residues. In germline, CDR1 is SEHNR, CDR2 FQNEAQ (reference sequence). CDR3 coding DNA: TGTGCCAGCAGCCCCTCGACAGCGAGTGGCAATGAGCAGTTCTTC. Translation: CASSPSTASGNEQFF.

Worth noting for this clonotype: This may stem from a read error, because a much larger clone lies one nucleotide away. CDR3 DNA: TGTGCCAGCAGTTTAGGAGGACAGCGACGTGGCTACACCTTC. Encoded protein: CASSLGGQRRGYTF. The V and J genes are TRBV27 and TRBJ1-2; possible D gene TRBD1, 6 bases. Between the trimmed V and J ends, which lost 2 bases and 7 bases, there was a span of 14 bases. The CDR3 runs 14 residues. CDR1 MNHEY and CDR2 SMNVEV come from the germline V gene (reference sequence).

A note on this clonotype: A single base separates this from a much larger clone, so it may be a read error. This rearrangement joins TRBV5-6 to TRBJ2-3, with D perhaps TRBD1 or TRBD2 (5 bases each). V lost 3 bases and J lost 1, with 12 bases in between. Per germline, CDR1 SGHDT and CDR2 YYEEEE. This CDR3 has 15 residues. The CDR3 reads CASSSLGVGTDTQYF. CDR3 sequence (DNA): TGTGCCAGCAGCTCGCTGGGGGTGGGCACAGATACGCAGTATTTT.

J is TRBJ1-1 and V is TRBV29-1; D call uncertain. Trimming pared 6 bases from V and 3 bases from J, leaving 2 bases between. CDR1 and CDR2 from the germline V gene are SQVTM and ANQGSEA. The CDR3 runs to 9 residues. The CDR3 DNA is TGCAGCGTGGACACTGAAGCTTTCTTT. Translating gives CSVDTEAFF.

There are many counts of this clonotype. The J gene is TRBJ1-1, the V gene TRBV20-1; D gene ambiguous. The CDR3 covers 10 residues. V lost 6 bases to trimming and J lost 3 bases, with 5 bases between them. Germline V gene sequence: CDR1 DFQATT, CDR2 SNEGSKA (reference sequence). The CDR3 is CSAPYTEAFF. CDR3 sequence (DNA): TGCAGTGCCCCCTACACTGAAGCTTTCTTT.

The rearrangement joins TRBV7-9 to TRBJ2-1, with a weak D call TRBD2 (5 bases). V was cut by 5 bases and J by 8 bases, with 16 bases left in between. The CDR3 is 14 residues long. CDR1 is SEHNR and CDR2 is FQNEAQ in the germline V gene (reference sequence). The CDR3 coding sequence is TGTGCCAGCAGCACCCCGAGGCGGGTCGATGAGCAGTTCTTC. Its translation is CASSTPRRVDEQFF.

This clonotype was counted between two and nine times. V gene TRBV5-4 combines with J gene TRBJ1-2, with D hard to call. V was cut by 0 bases and J by 2 bases, with 5 bases left in between. The germline gives CDR1 SGHNT, CDR2 YYREEE (reference sequence). The CDR3 spans 13 residues. The CDR3 sequence is CASSLEQNYGYTF. The CDR3 DNA follows: TGTGCCAGCAGCTTGGAACAGAACTATGGCTACACCTTC.

This clonotype occurred many times. The genes are TRBV6-5 and TRBJ1-5, with D possibly TRBD1 on 5 matching bases. This CDR3 has 15 residues. Trimming stripped 3 bases from V and 0 bases from J, with 9 bases between. The V gene's germline CDR1 is MNHEY and CDR2 SVGAGI. CDR3 in amino acids: CASSYGTGSNQPQHF. The CDR3 DNA is TGTGCCAGCAGTTATGGGACGGGTAGCAATCAGCCCCAGCATTTT.

This clonotype was detected a few times. V usage is TRBV27 and J usage is TRBJ2-7, with 8 bases that match TRBD2. Germline V lookup: CDR1 MNHEY, CDR2 SMNVEV (reference sequence). J lost 2 bases, V lost 4 bases, and 7 bases had no gene match. CDR3 size: 15 residues. The chain's CDR3 is CASSSLAGLPYEQYF. The DNA of the CDR3 is TGTGCCAGCAGTTCGCTAGCGGGCCTTCCCTACGAGCAGTACTTC.

This clonotype was detected many times. The genes are TRBV20-1 and TRBJ2-4; D is unclear. Germline CDR1 and CDR2: DFQATT and SNEGSKA (reference sequence). The CDR3 is made up of 15 amino acids. With 4 bases removed from V and 0 bases from J, the gap between germline ends came to 13 bases. CDR3 loop: CSAIRRLLAKNIQYF. The DNA for the CDR3 is TGCAGTGCTATACGACGTTTGCTAGCCAAAAACATTCAGTACTTC.